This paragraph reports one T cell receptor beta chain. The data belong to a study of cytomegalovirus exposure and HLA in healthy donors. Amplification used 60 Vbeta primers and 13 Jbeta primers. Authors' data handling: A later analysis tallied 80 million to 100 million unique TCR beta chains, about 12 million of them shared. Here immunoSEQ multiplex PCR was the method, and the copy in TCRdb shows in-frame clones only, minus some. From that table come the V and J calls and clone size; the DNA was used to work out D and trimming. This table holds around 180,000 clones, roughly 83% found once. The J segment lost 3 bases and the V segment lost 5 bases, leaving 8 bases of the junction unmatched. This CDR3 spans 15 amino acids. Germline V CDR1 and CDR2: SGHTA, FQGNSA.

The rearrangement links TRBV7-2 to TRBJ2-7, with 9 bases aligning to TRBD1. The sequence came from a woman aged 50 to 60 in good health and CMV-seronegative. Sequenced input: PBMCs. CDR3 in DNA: TGTGCCAGCAGCCCCGGAGGGACAGGGAACTACGAGCAGTACTTC. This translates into CASSPGGTGNYEQYF.